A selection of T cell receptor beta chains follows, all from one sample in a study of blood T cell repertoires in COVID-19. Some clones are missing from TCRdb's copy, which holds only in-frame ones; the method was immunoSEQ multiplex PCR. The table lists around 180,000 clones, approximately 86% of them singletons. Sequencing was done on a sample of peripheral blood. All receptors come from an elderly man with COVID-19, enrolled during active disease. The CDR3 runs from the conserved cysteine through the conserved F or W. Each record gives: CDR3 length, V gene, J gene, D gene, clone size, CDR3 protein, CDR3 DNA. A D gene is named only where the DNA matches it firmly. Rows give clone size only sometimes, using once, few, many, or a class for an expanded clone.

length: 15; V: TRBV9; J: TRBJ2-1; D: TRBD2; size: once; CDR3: CASSLDLAGRNEQFF; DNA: TGTGCCAGCAGCCTAGACTTAGCGGGACGCAATGAGCAGTTCTTC
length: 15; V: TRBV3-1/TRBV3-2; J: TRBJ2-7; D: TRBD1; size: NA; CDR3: CASRGGTGSSYEQYF; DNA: TGTGCCAGCAGGGGGGGGACAGGGAGCTCCTACGAGCAGTACTTC
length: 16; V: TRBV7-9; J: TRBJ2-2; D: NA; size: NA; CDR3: CASSLGVAVNTGELFF; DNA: TGTGCCAGCAGCTTAGGTGTAGCAGTGAACACCGGGGAGCTGTTTTTT
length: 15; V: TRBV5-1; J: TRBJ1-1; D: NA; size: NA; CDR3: CASRDSLLPDTEAFF; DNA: TGCGCCAGTCGTGACTCCCTCTTGCCGGACACTGAAGCTTTCTTT
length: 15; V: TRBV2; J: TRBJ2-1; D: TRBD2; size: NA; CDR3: CASTGGGFFYNEQFF; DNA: TGTGCCAGCACGGGCGGGGGGTTCTTCTACAATGAGCAGTTCTTC
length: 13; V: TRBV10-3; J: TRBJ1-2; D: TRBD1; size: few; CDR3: CAIRITGGHGYTF; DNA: TGTGCCATCAGAATAACAGGGGGCCATGGCTACACCTTC
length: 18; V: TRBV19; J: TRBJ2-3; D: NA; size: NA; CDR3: CASSPPDSLTFSTDTQYF; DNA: TGTGCCAGTAGTCCCCCCGACAGCCTCACTTTTAGCACAGATACGCAGTATTTT
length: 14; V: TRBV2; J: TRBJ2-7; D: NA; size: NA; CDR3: CASSLQQVSSEQYF; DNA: TGTGCCAGCAGTCTTCAGCAGGTTTCCAGCGAGCAGTACTTC
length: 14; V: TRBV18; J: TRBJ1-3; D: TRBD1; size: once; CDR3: CASSRQGLGNTIYF; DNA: TGTGCCAGCTCACGACAGGGGCTTGGAAACACCATATATTTT
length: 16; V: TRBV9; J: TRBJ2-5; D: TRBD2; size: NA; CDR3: CASSATSGGARETQYF; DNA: TGTGCCAGCAGCGCGACTAGCGGGGGGGCCAGGGAGACCCAGTACTTC